A selection of T cell receptor beta chains follows, all from one sample in a study of cytomegalovirus exposure and HLA in healthy donors. This table comes from immunoSEQ multiplex PCR, and its TCRdb copy is limited to in-frame clones, with some not included. The table records 100,000 to 150,000 clones, about 96% of them present only once. Material: PBMCs. These receptors were obtained from a young man in good health and CMV-seronegative. Each CDR3 is given with its conserved first and last residue. Fields, in order: V gene, J gene, D gene, clone size, CDR3 protein, CDR3 DNA. D genes are given only for firm matches. The listing skips clone size in some rows; elsewhere it reads once, few, many or a size class.

>TRBV5-4|TRBJ1-1|TRBD1|-
CASSSFSRTGWNTEAFF
TGTGCCAGCAGCTCCTTCTCCCGGACAGGTTGGAACACTGAAGCTTTCTTT
>TRBV30|TRBJ1-2|TRBD1|-
CAWSVSEGAIGYTF
TGTGCCTGGAGTGTATCGGAGGGGGCGATTGGCTACACCTTC
>TRBV7-9|TRBJ2-1|TRBD2|-
CASMAQPGLVPSGQFF
TGTGCCAGCATGGCCCAACCGGGACTAGTGCCCTCAGGGCAGTTCTTC
>TRBV9|TRBJ1-2|-|-
CASSVGQGNYGYTF
TGTGCCAGCAGCGTAGGCCAGGGTAACTATGGCTACACCTTC
>TRBV29-1|TRBJ2-4|TRBD1|-
CSVVGDRVDIQYF
TGCAGCGTTGTTGGGGACAGGGTCGACATTCAGTACTTC
>TRBV5-1|TRBJ2-1|TRBD1|-
CASSLGQRSYNEQFF
TGCGCCAGCTCACTGGGACAGCGCTCCTACAATGAGCAGTTCTTC
>TRBV28|TRBJ1-2|-|-
CASSLGGVEGYTF
TGTGCCAGCAGTTTAGGAGGGGTTGAGGGCTACACCTTC
>TRBV13|TRBJ1-2|TRBD1|-
CASSPTGGADYGYTF
TGTGCCAGCAGCCCGACAGGGGGCGCAGACTATGGCTACACCTTC
>TRBV6-5|TRBJ2-7|TRBD2|-
CASSWSGSESYEQYF
TGTGCCAGCAGTTGGAGCGGGAGCGAATCCTACGAGCAGTACTTC
>TRBV19|TRBJ1-5|TRBD1|-
CASSFQGDSGQPQHF
TGTGCCAGTAGTTTTCAGGGGGATAGTGGTCAGCCCCAGCATTTT
>TRBV20-1|TRBJ2-1|-|-
CSAQTVVEQFF
TGCAGTGCTCAAACGGTAGTTGAGCAGTTCTTC
>TRBV10-3|TRBJ2-7|-|-
CANGEFDEQYF
TGTGCCAATGGGGAGTTCGACGAGCAGTACTTC
>TRBV5-1|TRBJ1-1|TRBD1|-
CASRGTGSGEAFF
TGCGCCAGCAGGGGGACAGGGTCGGGTGAAGCTTTCTTT
>TRBV4-3|TRBJ2-7|-|-
CASSQDGLSQYEQYF
TGCGCCAGCAGCCAAGATGGACTCAGTCAATACGAGCAGTACTTC
>TRBV11-3|TRBJ2-1|-|-
CASSLDLGRVYNEQFF
TGTGCCAGCAGCTTAGATCTCGGGCGGGTATACAATGAGCAGTTCTTC
>TRBV30|TRBJ2-5|-|-
CAWSVGQLFEETQYF
TGTGCCTGGAGTGTTGGACAGCTCTTTGAAGAGACCCAGTACTTC
>TRBV5-1|TRBJ2-4|TRBD2|-
CASSLDSGRGANIQYF
TGCGCCAGCAGCTTAGATAGCGGGAGAGGGGCAAACATTCAGTACTTC
>TRBV7-3|TRBJ2-3|TRBD2|-
CASSPLAGPRTDTQYF
TGTGCCAGCAGCCCTCTAGCGGGACCCCGCACAGATACGCAGTATTTT
>TRBV5-1|TRBJ2-2|TRBD2|-
CASSLFGTSGIANTGELFF
TGCGCCAGCAGCTTGTTTGGGACTAGCGGGATCGCGAACACCGGGGAGCTGTTTTTT
>TRBV9|TRBJ2-5|-|-
CASSSEPGTQYF
TGTGCCAGCAGTTCCGAACCGGGGACCCAGTACTTC
>TRBV28|TRBJ1-2|-|-
CASTSTRARGYTF
TGTGCCAGCACCTCCACCCGAGCGCGTGGCTACACCTTC
>TRBV21-1|TRBJ2-1|-|-
CASKGNEQFF
TGTGCCAGCAAGGGGAATGAGCAGTTCTTC
>TRBV6-5|TRBJ1-2|TRBD1|once
CASSYLYTGEGYTF
TGTGCCAGCAGTTACCTTTATACAGGGGAGGGCTACACCTTC
>TRBV7-9|TRBJ2-3|TRBD2|-
CASSWLRGGGTDTQYF
TGTGCCAGCAGCTGGCTTCGGGGGGGAGGGACAGATACGCAGTATTTT
>TRBV13|TRBJ2-1|-|-
CASSSGLGGVQFF
TGTGCCAGCAGCTCGGGACTGGGCGGGGTGCAGTTCTTC
>TRBV5-4|TRBJ2-7|-|-
CASSLAENPYEQYF
TGTGCCAGCAGCTTAGCGGAGAACCCCTACGAGCAGTACTTC
>TRBV28|TRBJ2-7|-|-
CASSLRSLLDEQYF
TGTGCCAGCAGCCTCAGATCCCTTTTGGACGAGCAGTACTTC
>TRBV13|TRBJ1-4|-|once
CASSRTLAGIGNEKLFF
TGTGCCAGCAGTCGGACCTTGGCGGGCATCGGTAATGAAAAACTGTTTTTT
>TRBV19|TRBJ2-4|-|-
CASSTAFLRQNVAKNIQYF
TGTGCCAGTAGTACGGCCTTCCTTCGACAGAACGTAGCCAAAAACATTCAGTACTTC
>TRBV15|TRBJ2-1|TRBD2|-
CATSRATGSGGYNEQFF
TGTGCCACCAGCAGAGCCACGGGTAGCGGGGGTTACAATGAGCAGTTCTTC
>TRBV7-2|TRBJ2-7|TRBD2|-
CASSLLAAGGPGYEQYF
TGTGCCAGCAGCCTGCTGGCGGCGGGAGGGCCAGGCTACGAGCAGTACTTC